Each of the 17 T cell receptor beta chains below was sequenced from the same sample in a study of blood T cell repertoires in COVID-19. Produced via immunoSEQ multiplex PCR; TCRdb's table is partial and in-frame only. Here the sample spans 150,000 or so clones, about 83% being singletons. The specimen sequenced was peripheral blood. The receptors were gathered from a human donor in a cohort sampled during active COVID-19.

The V and J genes are TRBV11-2 and TRBJ2-1, with D tentatively TRBD2 (6 bases). With 4 bases removed from V and 9 bases from J, the gap between germline ends came to 16 bases. Germline CDR1 SGHAT, CDR2 FQNNGV. This CDR3 is 14 amino acids long. DNA for the CDR3: TGTGCCAGCAGCTCAGCGGTTAGCGGCATTGAGCAGTTCTTC. This sequence encodes CASSSAVSGIEQFF.

The V call is TRBV29-1, the J call TRBJ1-1; weak D call: TRBD1 (6 bases). CDR3 length equals 14 residues. The germline V and J ends were trimmed by 4 bases and 3 bases, with 15 bases remaining between them. Germline CDR1 reads SQVTM; CDR2 reads ANQGSEA. CDR3 residues: CSVVPRQADTEAFF. As DNA, the CDR3 is TGCAGCGTTGTCCCCCGACAGGCGGACACTGAAGCTTTCTTT.

The chain combines TRBV28 with TRBJ2-7; 13 bases agree with TRBD2. The CDR3 is 17 residues long. Germline CDR1 MDHEN, CDR2 SYDVKM. The V gene end was trimmed by 5 bases and the J gene end by 4 bases; junction bases not matched to a gene: 11. CDR3 amino acids: CASSGGLAGVSGYEQYF. Here the CDR3 DNA reads TGTGCCAGCAGTGGAGGACTAGCGGGAGTGTCTGGGTACGAGCAGTACTTC.

In its sample, this clone was seen a few times. V gene TRBV19 combines with J gene TRBJ2-2, with 7 bases that match TRBD1. The CDR3 has 14 residues. With 8 bases clipped from V and 1 base from J, the junction kept 4 bases outside the gene matches. CDR1 is LNHDA and CDR2 is SQIVND in the germline V gene (reference sequence). CDR3 nucleotides: TGTGCCAGTGGGAACAGGGGGAACACCGGGGAGCTGTTTTTT. Protein sequence: CASGNRGNTGELFF. The full variable domain, its missing parts supplied by reference TRBV19 and TRBJ2-2, is DGGITQSPKYLFRKEGQNVTLSCEQNLNHDAMYWYRQDPGQGLRLIYYSQIVNDFQKGDIAEGYSVSREKKESFPLTVTSAQKNPTAFYLCASGNRGNTGELFFGEGSRLTVL.

This chain joins TRBV9 and TRBJ2-2; D is possibly TRBD2 (5 bases). Deletions cut 2 bases from V and 6 bases from J, with 17 bases between. Germline V lookup: CDR1 SGDLS, CDR2 YYNGEE. This CDR3 is 16 amino acids long. The CDR3 spells CASSVSHSTRPGELFF. The CDR3 nucleotides are TGTGCCAGCAGCGTGTCCCACAGTACTAGACCCGGGGAGCTGTTTTTT.

V and J are TRBV28 and TRBJ2-5; weak D call: TRBD1 (6 bases). CDR3 length: 15 residues. Germline values: CDR1 MDHEN, CDR2 SYDVKM. V gave up 6 bases and J gave up 5 bases, with 19 bases separating them. CDR3 nucleotides: TGTGCCAGCAGCACCGTAGGCAGGGGATGGGAGACCCAGTACTTC. Translating it yields CASSTVGRGWETQYF.

The V call is TRBV7-2, the J call TRBJ2-2, with D unclear. This CDR3 has 13 residues. The V gene's germline CDR1 is SGHTA and CDR2 FQGNSA. V was trimmed by 3 bases and J by 1 base, leaving 3 bases between them. The CDR3, as DNA: TGTGCCAGCAGCTTTAAGAACACCGGGGAGCTGTTTTTT. As protein: CASSFKNTGELFF.

The chain couples TRBV6-5 to TRBJ2-3; D is uncertain. V was clipped by 7 bases and J by 0 bases, with 14 bases between them. The length of the CDR3 is 15 residues. Germline V gene sequence: CDR1 MNHEY, CDR2 SVGAGI. The CDR3 coding sequence is TGTGCCAGCATGCCCACCAGCGCGAGCACAGATACGCAGTATTTT. It is translated as CASMPTSASTDTQYF.

This chain links TRBV6-5 with TRBJ1-2; no clear D gene. V dropped 7 bases and J dropped 5 bases, with 11 bases sitting between them. CDR3 length: 12 amino acids. The germline V gene encodes CDR1 MNHEY and CDR2 SVGAGI. The CDR3 is CASKTGFYGYTF. CDR3 nucleotide sequence: TGTGCCAGCAAGACGGGGTTTTATGGCTACACCTTC.

The sample holds one count of this clone. This chain uses TRBV2 with TRBJ1-4; TRBD1 matches 7 bases. CDR1 is SNHLY, CDR2 FYNNEI, per germline. The CDR3 has 17 amino acids. V lost 7 bases, J lost 3 bases, and 14 bases stayed unmatched. As DNA, the CDR3 is TGTGCCAGCAAACGGGACCAGGGGGTTAAGTCTAATGAAAAACTGTTTTTT. The encoded protein is CASKRDQGVKSNEKLFF.

J is TRBJ2-7 and V is TRBV2, with 7 nucleotides matching TRBD1. This CDR3 is built from 14 residues. Trimming at V came to 5 bases and at J to 5 bases, leaving 9 bases not matched to a gene. Germline CDR1 is SNHLY and CDR2 is FYNNEI. Written as DNA, the CDR3 is TGTGCCAGCAGTCAGAAGGACAGGTTCCACGAGCAGTACTTC. The encoded protein is CASSQKDRFHEQYF.

The chain employs TRBV10-3 and TRBJ2-1; the match to TRBD2 covers 7 bases. Germline assignment: CDR1 ENHRY and CDR2 SYGVKD. The CDR3 is 13 amino acids. The V segment lost 4 bases and the J segment 4 bases; nucleotides outside the gene matches: 1. CDR3 region: CAISGEGYNEQFF. CDR3 DNA sequence: TGTGCCATCAGTGGGGAGGGGTACAATGAGCAGTTCTTC.

This rearrangement joins TRBV29-1 to TRBJ2-5, with TRBD2 as a possible D gene (6 bases). V lost 6 bases and J 5 bases, leaving 16 bases between the germline ends. From germline, CDR1 is SQVTM and CDR2 ANQGSEA. The CDR3 runs 13 residues. The CDR3 coding sequence is TGCAGCGTGGGAGGTGGACCTGGGGAGACCCAGTACTTC. Its protein product is CSVGGGPGETQYF.

The chain is built from TRBV5-1 and TRBJ1-1, with D possibly TRBD1 on 5 matching bases. The CDR3 is 15 amino acids. Trimming left V 0 bases short and J 2 bases short, with 11 bases between. Germline V gene sequence: CDR1 SGHRS, CDR2 YFSETQ. CDR3 nucleotides: TGCGCCAGCAGCTTGGCCGCAGGGTTTAACACTGAAGCTTTCTTT. Its protein product is CASSLAAGFNTEAFF.

V usage is TRBV18 and J usage is TRBJ2-2; TRBD2 agrees at 7 bases. From germline, CDR1 is KGHSH and CDR2 LQKENI. CDR3 size: 17 residues. V dropped 3 bases and J dropped 7; count of bases not matched to a gene: 14. The chain's CDR3 is CASSPDLGLVEIGELFF. CDR3 sequence (DNA): TGTGCCAGCTCACCGGACCTAGGACTAGTAGAGATCGGGGAGCTGTTTTTT. The full variable domain, completed using reference TRBV18 and TRBJ2-2, is NAGVMQNPRHLVRRRGQEARLRCSPMKGHSHVYWYRQLPEEGLKFMVYLQKENIIDESGMPKERFSAEFPKEGPSILRIQQVVRGDSAAYFCASSPDLGLVEIGELFFGEGSRLTVL.

This clone was recorded only once. This sequence joins TRBV27 and TRBJ1-2; 7 bases are a match to TRBD1. In germline, CDR1 is MNHEY, CDR2 SMNVEV (reference sequence). Losses at the gene ends were 0 bases for V and 2 bases for J; bases not matched to a gene: 3. The CDR3 covers 15 residues. This chain's CDR3 is CASSLSGRGNYGYTF. The CDR3 nucleotides read TGTGCCAGCAGTTTATCAGGCAGGGGGAACTATGGCTACACCTTC.

The chain carries TRBV7-9 and TRBJ2-3, with 14 nucleotides matching TRBD2. The length of the CDR3 is 18 residues. V lost 4 bases to trimming and J lost 0 bases; unmatched junction nucleotides: 6. The germline gives CDR1 SEHNR, CDR2 FQNEAQ (reference sequence). CDR3 coding DNA: TGTGCCAGCAGCTCACCCGGGACTAGCGGGGGAAGCACAGATACGCAGTATTTT. Its protein product is CASSSPGTSGGSTDTQYF.